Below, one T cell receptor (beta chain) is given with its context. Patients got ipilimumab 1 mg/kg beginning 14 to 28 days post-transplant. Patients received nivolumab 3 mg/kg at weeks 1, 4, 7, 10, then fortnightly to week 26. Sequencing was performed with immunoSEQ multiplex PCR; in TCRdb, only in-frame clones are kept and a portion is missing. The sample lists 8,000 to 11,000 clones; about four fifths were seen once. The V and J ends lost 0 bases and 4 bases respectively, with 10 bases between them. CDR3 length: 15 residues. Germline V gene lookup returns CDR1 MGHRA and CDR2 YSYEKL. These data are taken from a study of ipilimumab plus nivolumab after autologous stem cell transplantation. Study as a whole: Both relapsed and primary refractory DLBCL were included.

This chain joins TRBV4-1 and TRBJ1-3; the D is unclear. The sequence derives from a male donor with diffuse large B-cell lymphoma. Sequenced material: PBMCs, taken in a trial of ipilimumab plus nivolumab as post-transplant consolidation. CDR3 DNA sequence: TGCGCCAGCAGCCAAGATCAGAGGGTCGGAAACACCATATATTTT. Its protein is CASSQDQRVGNTIYF.